Sequencing of this TCR beta chain was carried out in a study of cytomegalovirus exposure and HLA in healthy donors. Study-level results: Follow-up analysis later connected one missense variant in DCLRE1C with trimming of TCR beta V- and J-genes.

This clone was recorded only once. Its antigen is unknown. CDR1 is SGDLS, CDR2 YYNGEE, per germline. The CDR3 extends over 14 amino acids. The V and J ends lost 3 bases and 0 bases respectively, with 10 bases between them. A multiplex PCR was run with 60 Vbeta primers and 13 Jbeta primers. Assay used: immunoSEQ multiplex PCR; TCRdb lists only in-frame clones, some missing. The sample has around 150,000 clones, more than 75% seen once. Source material: PBMCs. The TCR comes from a man aged 25 to 40 in good health and CMV-seronegative. V and J are TRBV9 and TRBJ2-7, with D possibly being TRBD1 (6 bases). CDR3 coding DNA: TGTGCCAGCAGCGCCCGGGACACCTCCTACGAGCAGTACTTC. Its translation: CASSARDTSYEQYF.